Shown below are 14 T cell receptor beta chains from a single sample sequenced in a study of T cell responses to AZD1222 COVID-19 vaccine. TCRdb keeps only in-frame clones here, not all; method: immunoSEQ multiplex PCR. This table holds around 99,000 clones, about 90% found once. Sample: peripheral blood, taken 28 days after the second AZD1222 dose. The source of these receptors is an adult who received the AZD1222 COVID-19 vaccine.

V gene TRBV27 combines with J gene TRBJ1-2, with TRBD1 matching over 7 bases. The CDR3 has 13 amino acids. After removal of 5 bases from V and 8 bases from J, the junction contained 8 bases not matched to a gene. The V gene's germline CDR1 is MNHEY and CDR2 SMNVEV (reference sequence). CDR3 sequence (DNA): TGTGCCAGCAGTGCCGGAGGGGGCGACGGCTACACCTTC. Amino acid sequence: CASSAGGGDGYTF.

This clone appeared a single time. CDR3 region: CATSDLGTGQETQYF. The CDR3 DNA reads as TGTGCCACCAGTGATTTAGGGACAGGGCAGGAGACCCAGTACTTC. V usage is TRBV24-1 and J usage is TRBJ2-5; 9 bases match TRBD1. This CDR3 has 15 amino acids. Trimming took 1 base from V and 5 from J; bases not matched to a gene: 4. Germline assignment: CDR1 KGHDR and CDR2 SFDVKD.

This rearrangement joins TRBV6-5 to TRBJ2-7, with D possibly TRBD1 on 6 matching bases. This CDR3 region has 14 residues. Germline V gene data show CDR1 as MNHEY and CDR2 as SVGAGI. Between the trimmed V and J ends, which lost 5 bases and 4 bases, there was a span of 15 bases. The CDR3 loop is CASSKNRAAYEQYF. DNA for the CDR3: TGTGCCAGCAGTAAAAACAGGGCAGCTTACGAGCAGTACTTC.

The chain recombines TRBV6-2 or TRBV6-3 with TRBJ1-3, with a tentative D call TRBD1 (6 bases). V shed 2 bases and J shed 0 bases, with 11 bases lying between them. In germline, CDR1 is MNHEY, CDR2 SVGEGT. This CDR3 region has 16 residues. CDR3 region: CASSYEDRLSGNTIYF. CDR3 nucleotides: TGTGCCAGCAGTTACGAAGACAGGCTCTCTGGAAACACCATATATTTT.

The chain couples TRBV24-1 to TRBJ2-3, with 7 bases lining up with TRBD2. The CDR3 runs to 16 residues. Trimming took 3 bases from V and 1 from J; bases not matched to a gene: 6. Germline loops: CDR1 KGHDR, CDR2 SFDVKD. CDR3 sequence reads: CATSDMKRGGTDTQYF. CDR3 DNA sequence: TGTGCCACCAGTGATATGAAGCGGGGAGGCACAGATACGCAGTATTTT.

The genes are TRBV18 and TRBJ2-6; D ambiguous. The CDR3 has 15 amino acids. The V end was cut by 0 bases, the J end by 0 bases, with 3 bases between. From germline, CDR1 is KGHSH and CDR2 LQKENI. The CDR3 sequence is CASSPPLSGANVLTF. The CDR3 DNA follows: TGTGCCAGCTCACCACCCCTCTCTGGGGCCAACGTCCTGACTTTC.

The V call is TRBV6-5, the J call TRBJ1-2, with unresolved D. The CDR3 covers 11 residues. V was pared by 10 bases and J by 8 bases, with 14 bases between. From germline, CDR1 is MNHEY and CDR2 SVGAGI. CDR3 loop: CANGRAGGYTF. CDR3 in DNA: TGTGCCAACGGGAGGGCTGGGGGCTACACCTTC.

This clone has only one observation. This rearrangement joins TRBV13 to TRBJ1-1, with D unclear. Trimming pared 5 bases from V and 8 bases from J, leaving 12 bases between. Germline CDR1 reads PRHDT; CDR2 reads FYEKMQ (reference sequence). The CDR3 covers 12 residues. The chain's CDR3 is CASSPWGDEAFF. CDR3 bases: TGTGCCAGCAGCCCTTGGGGAGACGAAGCTTTCTTT.

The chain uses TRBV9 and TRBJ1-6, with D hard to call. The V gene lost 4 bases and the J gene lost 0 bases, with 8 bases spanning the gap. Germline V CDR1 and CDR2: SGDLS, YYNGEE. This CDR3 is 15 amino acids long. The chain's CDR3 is CASSIEDSYNSPLHF. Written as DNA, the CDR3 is TGTGCCAGCAGCATAGAAGACTCCTATAATTCACCCCTCCACTTT.

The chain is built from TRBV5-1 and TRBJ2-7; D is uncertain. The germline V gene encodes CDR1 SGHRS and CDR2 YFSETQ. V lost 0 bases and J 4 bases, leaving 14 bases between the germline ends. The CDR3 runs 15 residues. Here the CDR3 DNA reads TGCGCCAGCAGCTTGGAAGTCAGGACCACTTACGAGCAGTACTTC. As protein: CASSLEVRTTYEQYF.

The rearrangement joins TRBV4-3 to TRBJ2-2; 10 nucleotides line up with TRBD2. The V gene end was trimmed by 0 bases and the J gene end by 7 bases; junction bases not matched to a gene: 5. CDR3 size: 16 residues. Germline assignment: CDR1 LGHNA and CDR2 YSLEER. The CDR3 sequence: CASSQDALAGVGELFF. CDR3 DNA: TGCGCCAGCAGCCAAGACGCTCTAGCGGGAGTCGGGGAGCTGTTTTTT.

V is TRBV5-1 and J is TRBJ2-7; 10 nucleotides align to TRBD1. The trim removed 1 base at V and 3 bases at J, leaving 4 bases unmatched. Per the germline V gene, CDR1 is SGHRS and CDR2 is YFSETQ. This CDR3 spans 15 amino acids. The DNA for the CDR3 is TGCGCCAGCAGCTTGTCTAGGACAGGGGGCTACGAGCAGTACTTC. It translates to CASSLSRTGGYEQYF. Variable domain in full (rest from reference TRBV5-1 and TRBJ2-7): KAGVTQTPRYLIKTRGQQVTLSCSPISGHRSVSWYQQTPGQGLQFLFEYFSETQRNKGNFPGRFSGRQFSNSRSEMNVSTLELGDSALYLCASSLSRTGGYEQYFGPGTRLTVT.

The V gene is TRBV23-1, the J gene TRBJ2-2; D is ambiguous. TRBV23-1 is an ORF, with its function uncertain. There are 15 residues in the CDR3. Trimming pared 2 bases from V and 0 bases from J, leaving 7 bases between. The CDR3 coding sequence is TGCGCCAGCAGTCAACCCCTTACGAACACCGGGGAGCTGTTTTTT. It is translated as CASSQPLTNTGELFF.

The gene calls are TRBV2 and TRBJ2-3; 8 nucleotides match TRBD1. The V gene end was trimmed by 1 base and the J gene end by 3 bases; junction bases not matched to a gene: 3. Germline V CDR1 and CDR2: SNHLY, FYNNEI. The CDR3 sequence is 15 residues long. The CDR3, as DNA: TGTGCCAGCAGTGAAGAGGACAGGGCTACAGATACGCAGTATTTT. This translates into CASSEEDRATDTQYF.